Following are 10 T cell receptor beta chains from one sample sequenced in a study of CD8+CD57+ T cells in acquired aplastic anemia (dated by TCRdb to between 2017 and 2018). TCRdb records Illumina HiSeq 2000 as the sequencer. Genomic DNA served as template for TCR beta VDJ combination and CDR3 sequence profiling. Using fastp trimming at Q25 and MiXCR clonotype assembly, TCRdb reanalyzed the public sequencing data and kept in-frame beta chains. Rows are combined by CDR3 protein, so each entry shows the most common genes and DNA. The sample table contains about 190,000 distinct CDR3 sequences; only one count was recorded for 50% to 55% of them. The ten largest clones add up to about 16% of the sample. Sequenced material: sorted CD4+, CD8+, or CD8+CD57+ T cells (not recorded which) from PBMCs. These receptors were obtained from a human donor in good health, serving as a control.

The rearrangement uses TRBV15 and TRBJ1-3; D unclear. The V gene lost 3 bases and the J gene lost 6 bases, with 15 bases spanning the gap. CDR3 length: 15 amino acids. Germline CDR1 and CDR2: LNHNV and YYDKDF (reference sequence). The CDR3 reads CATSSPGGSENTIYF. DNA for the CDR3: TGTGCCACCAGCAGCCCGGGAGGGAGTGAAAACACCATATATTTT.

This clonotype was found many times. The chain has TRBV20-1 and TRBJ1-1; possible D gene TRBD1, 6 bases. CDR1 is DFQATT and CDR2 is SNEGSKA in the germline V gene (reference sequence). Trimming took 7 bases from V and 10 from J, leaving 16 bases between them. CDR3 length equals 11 residues. The CDR3 DNA reads as TGCAGTGTTAGGACAGCCAGGGGAGCTTTCTTT. As protein: CSVRTARGAFF.

The chain couples TRBV9 to TRBJ1-4; 8 bases line up with TRBD1. Germline CDR1 and CDR2: SGDLS and YYNGEE. The CDR3 is 13 amino acids. With V trimmed by 0 bases and J by 8 bases, 0 bases remained unmatched. The CDR3 DNA reads TGTGCCAGCAGCGTAGCAGGGGGCGAAAAACTGTTTTTT. Protein sequence: CASSVAGGEKLFF.

This clonotype appeared many times. V and J are TRBV5-1 and TRBJ2-7; the match to TRBD2 covers 7 bases. The CDR3 runs 15 residues. Germline loops: CDR1 SGHRS, CDR2 YFSETQ. Trimming at V came to 0 bases and at J to 2 bases, leaving 5 bases not matched to a gene. The CDR3 DNA reads as TGCGCCAGCAGCTTGGCTTCTAGCGGAACCTACGAGCAGTACTTC. Residues: CASSLASSGTYEQYF.

In regard to this clonotype: This could be a read error, since a much larger clone is one nucleotide away. The gene calls are TRBV5-6 and TRBJ2-7; 10 bases are shared with TRBD1. The CDR3 contains 15 residues. Looked up from germline, CDR1 is SGHDT and CDR2 is YYEEEE. The CDR3 region is CASSSYGTGAYEQHF. In DNA, the CDR3 is TGTGCCAGCAGCTCGTACGGGACAGGGGCCTACGAGCAGCACTTC.

The chain combines TRBV24-1 with TRBJ2-7, with a weak D call TRBD2 (6 bases). Trimming removed 2 bases at V and 5 bases at J, with 15 bases between. Germline V gene data show CDR1 as KGHDR and CDR2 as SFDVKD. This CDR3 comprises 15 residues. This CDR3 reads CATSDSHGRSHEQYF. The CDR3 coding sequence is TGTGCCACCAGTGATTCCCACGGGAGAAGTCACGAGCAGTACTTC.

This clonotype appeared many times. This chain uses TRBV12-3 or TRBV12-4 with TRBJ2-2; no clear D gene. Trimming removed 5 bases from V and 7 bases from J, with 8 bases in between. The CDR3 runs 12 residues. This CDR3 is CASSPSFGELFF. DNA for the CDR3: TGTGCCAGCAGTCCGTCCTTCGGGGAGCTGTTTTTT.

The chain links TRBV20-1 to TRBJ2-5; TRBD2 aligns across 10 bases. V lost 3 bases and J lost 5; bases outside the gene matches: 9. Germline CDR1 is DFQATT and CDR2 is SNEGSKA (reference sequence). CDR3 length equals 15 residues. CDR3 DNA: TGCAGTGCTAGTGTAACTAGCGGGACGGGGGAGACCCAGTACTTC. Amino acids: CSASVTSGTGETQYF.

This clonotype appeared many times. The chain links TRBV29-1 to TRBJ1-1; a weak D match, TRBD1 (6 bases). Germline V CDR1 and CDR2: SQVTM, ANQGSEA. Deletions cut 0 bases from V and 9 bases from J, with 20 bases between. The CDR3 totals 15 residues. CDR3 nucleotides: TGCAGCGTTGAAGATCCCCTTACAGGGACAAGGAAAGCTTTCTTT. It yields the protein CSVEDPLTGTRKAFF.

The V and J genes are TRBV2 and TRBJ2-1; D is perhaps TRBD1 (5 bases). The CDR3 runs 11 residues. Trimming took 8 bases from V and 7 from J, leaving 9 bases between them. Looked up from germline, CDR1 is SNHLY and CDR2 is FYNNEI. CDR3 sequence: CASGARNEQFF. The CDR3 coding sequence is TGTGCCAGCGGGGCGCGAAATGAGCAGTTCTTC. Based on the CDR3 plus reference TRBV2 and TRBJ2-1, the full variable domain is EPEVTQTPSHQVTQMGQEVILRCVPISNHLYFYWYRQILGQKVEFLVSFYNNEISEKSEIFDDQFSVERPDGSNFTLKIRSTKLEDSAMYFCASGARNEQFFGPGTRLTVL.